Presented here are 28 T cell receptor beta chains from one specimen sequenced in a study of spatial heterogeneity in lung cancer. Regarding the study as a whole: In tumors, expanded intratumoral alpha and beta TCR counts tracked mutation counts.

Their cognate antigens are unknown. Regarding time point: sample taken at primary tumor resection. In TCRdb, the 5' RACE reads were re-called with MiXCR into one record per CDR3 protein. Among over 15,000 distinct CDR3 sequences listed, 6% to 7% were seen once. This specimen consisted of lung tumor tissue, obtained at surgery. Receptors originate from a female donor with early-stage non-small cell lung cancer.

At least ten counts were recorded for this clonotype. This beta chain is a stray read from a library made for alpha chains; its abundance is not meaningful. The rearrangement uses TRBV7-8 and TRBJ1-1, with D perhaps TRBD1 (6 bases). The germline V and J ends were trimmed by 1 base and 4 bases, with 10 bases remaining between them. This CDR3 contains 14 residues. Per the germline V gene, CDR1 is SGHVS and CDR2 is FQNEAQ. CDR3 sequence reads: CASSLGTASTEAFF. CDR3 nucleotides: TGTGCCAGCAGCTTAGGGACAGCATCCACTGAAGCTTTCTTT.

At least ten counts were recorded for this clonotype. This beta chain is an off-target read within a library intended for alpha chains, so its frequency means little. This rearrangement joins TRBV3-1 to TRBJ2-2; 12 bases agree with TRBD2. The trim removed 5 bases at V and 3 bases at J, leaving 7 bases unmatched. This CDR3 spans 17 amino acids. The germline V gene encodes CDR1 LGHDT and CDR2 YNNKEL (reference sequence). DNA of the CDR3: TGTGCCAGCAGCGCCCGACTAGCGGGGGCCGACACCGGGGAGCTGTTTTTT. Protein sequence: CASSARLAGADTGELFF.

This clonotype has ten or more counts. This beta chain is off target for a library built for alpha chains, so its abundance means little. The J gene is TRBJ1-2, the V gene TRBV11-2; 8 nucleotides agree with TRBD1. CDR3 size: 15 residues. V was clipped by 4 bases and J by 6 bases; unmatched bases: 10. CDR1 and CDR2 (germline): SGHAT, FQNNGV. The CDR3 reads CASSSLDRAEDGYTF. In DNA form, the CDR3 reads TGTGCCAGCAGCTCCCTGGACAGGGCGGAAGATGGCTACACCTTC.

This clonotype was observed a handful of times. Because this beta chain is a stray read in a library intended to capture alpha chains, its abundance should not be given much weight. The chain carries TRBV10-3 and TRBJ2-1; D not certain. V lost 4 bases, J lost 5 bases, and 9 bases lay in between. Germline CDR1 ENHRY, CDR2 SYGVKD. This CDR3 comprises 13 residues. CDR3 nucleotide sequence: TGTGCCATCAGTGGTCCGGATAACAATGAGCAGTTCTTC. This gives the protein CAISGPDNNEQFF.

This clonotype was recorded at least ten times. For a library built for alpha chains, this beta chain is a stray read; little rests on its size. The rearrangement links TRBV5-1 to TRBJ2-7; 7 bases match TRBD1. This CDR3 is built from 16 residues. Germline CDR1 and CDR2: SGHRS and YFSETQ. After removal of 3 bases from V and 4 bases from J, the junction contained 13 bases not matched to a gene. This chain's CDR3 is CASSSGSGQFSYEQYF. The CDR3 coding sequence is TGCGCCAGCAGCTCTGGATCGGGACAGTTCTCTTACGAGCAGTACTTC.

In its sample, this clonotype was seen many times. This beta chain lies outside the target of a library built for alpha chains; its clone size means little. The genes are TRBV7-8 and TRBJ1-5; D call uncertain. Germline V lookup: CDR1 SGHVS, CDR2 FQNEAQ. The germline V and J ends were trimmed by 1 base and 0 bases, with 4 bases remaining between them. This CDR3 spans 14 amino acids. The CDR3 bases are TGTGCCAGCAGCTTAGAGGGTAGCAATCAGCCCCAGCATTTT. Translating gives CASSLEGSNQPQHF.

This clonotype was detected ten times or more. Since the library was made to target alpha chains, this beta chain is a stray read and its abundance is not meaningful. The genes are TRBV9 and TRBJ2-4, with 10 bases identical to TRBD2. Germline values: CDR1 SGDLS, CDR2 YYNGEE. Trimming cost V 3 bases and J 7 bases; bases outside gene matches: 4. The CDR3 loop spans 14 amino acids. CDR3 protein: CASSEGLATNIQYF. CDR3 coding DNA: TGTGCCAGCAGCGAGGGACTAGCGACCAACATTCAGTACTTC.

As to this clonotype: As an off-target read in a library built for alpha chains, this beta chain has a frequency of little significance. The DNA of the CDR3 is TGCGCCAGCAGCTTGGCCGGGATGGTGGCAGATACGCAGTATTTT. This gives the protein CASSLAGMVADTQYF. J is TRBJ2-3 and V is TRBV5-1; tentatively, D is TRBD2 (5 bases). V gave up 0 bases and J gave up 4 bases, with 12 bases separating them. The CDR3 length is 15 residues. Germline CDR1 is SGHRS and CDR2 is YFSETQ.

This clonotype occurred a few times. Because this beta chain is a stray read in a library intended to capture alpha chains, its abundance should not be given much weight. The J gene is TRBJ2-7, the V gene TRBV3-1; D is perhaps TRBD2 (5 bases). The germline gives CDR1 LGHDT, CDR2 YNNKEL (reference sequence). V gave up 1 base and J gave up 0 bases, with 10 bases separating them. The CDR3 spans 15 residues. The CDR3: CASSQGSEISYEQYF. The CDR3 nucleotides read TGTGCCAGCAGCCAAGGTAGCGAAATCTCCTACGAGCAGTACTTC.

This clonotype was recorded many times. As an off-target read in a library built for alpha chains, this beta chain has a frequency of little significance. The chain uses TRBV5-1 and TRBJ2-7; 9 bases fit TRBD1. Germline CDR1 SGHRS, CDR2 YFSETQ. Trimming at V came to 4 bases and at J to 2 bases, leaving 10 bases not matched to a gene. This CDR3 has 16 amino acids. The CDR3, as DNA: TGCGCCAGCAGCCTCCGACAGGGGGTAATTCCCTACGAGCAGTACTTC. As protein: CASSLRQGVIPYEQYF.

This clonotype was observed at least ten times. This beta chain slipped into a library made for alpha chains as a stray read, so its size is not meaningful. This chain joins TRBV27 and TRBJ1-1; the match to TRBD1 covers 9 bases. The germline V gene has CDR1 MNHEY and CDR2 SMNVEV (reference sequence). The CDR3 is 15 amino acids. V gave up 5 bases and J gave up 6 bases; unmatched junction bases: 10. The CDR3 protein is CASSAYTGGRAEAFF. CDR3 nucleotide sequence: TGTGCCAGCAGTGCCTATACAGGGGGCAGGGCTGAAGCTTTCTTT.

This clonotype was detected ten times or more. A library made for alpha chains picked up this beta chain off target, so its size means little. The gene calls are TRBV5-1 and TRBJ2-3; a weak D match, TRBD1 (6 bases). Per the germline V gene, CDR1 is SGHRS and CDR2 is YFSETQ. V shed 0 bases and J shed 7 bases, with 9 bases lying between them. The CDR3 covers 13 residues. CDR3 region: CASSLDRANTQYF. The CDR3 DNA reads as TGCGCCAGCAGCTTGGACAGGGCTAATACGCAGTATTTT.

This clonotype was seen at least ten times. This beta chain represents an off-target read in a library built for alpha chains; its size is of limited meaning. The chain joins TRBV3-1 to TRBJ2-3; D ambiguous. The CDR3 covers 15 residues. V lost 4 bases and J lost 6, with 17 bases in between. From germline, CDR1 is LGHDT and CDR2 YNNKEL (reference sequence). The CDR3, as DNA: TGTGCCAGCAGCCCCTCCGTAGCTAGAAGCGATACGCAGTATTTT. Translating gives CASSPSVARSDTQYF.

As to this clonotype: This beta chain is off target for a library built for alpha chains, so its abundance means little. J is TRBJ1-2 and V is TRBV28, with D unresolved. The germline V and J ends were trimmed by 7 bases and 8 bases, with 14 bases remaining between them. The CDR3 sequence is 12 residues long. Germline loops: CDR1 MDHEN, CDR2 SYDVKM. In DNA form, the CDR3 reads TGTGCCAGCATGGAACCCCACGGGGGCTACACCTTC. This gives the protein CASMEPHGGYTF.

Details on this clonotype: This beta chain is off target for a library built for alpha chains, so its abundance means little. V gene TRBV12-3 or TRBV12-4 combines with J gene TRBJ2-1; 10 bases align to TRBD2. V dropped 6 bases and J dropped 10; count of bases not matched to a gene: 12. The CDR3 is 15 residues long. DNA of the CDR3: TGTGCCAGCAGCCCGCTCCAGCGGGGGGGCCAGGAGCAGTTCTTC. It yields the protein CASSPLQRGGQEQFF.

This clonotype was recorded many times. Because this beta chain is a stray read in a library intended to capture alpha chains, its abundance should not be given much weight. The chain is built from TRBV5-6 and TRBJ2-2, with a tentative D call TRBD2 (6 bases). Germline V gene sequence: CDR1 SGHDT, CDR2 YYEEEE. V lost 1 base to trimming and J lost 1 base, with 14 bases between them. The CDR3 is made up of 17 amino acids. CDR3 amino acids: CASSLFGGTGNTGELFF. Written as DNA, the CDR3 is TGTGCCAGCAGCTTGTTTGGGGGGACGGGGAACACCGGGGAGCTGTTTTTT.

This clonotype was seen ten or more times. This beta chain slipped into a library made for alpha chains as a stray read, so its size is not meaningful. The gene calls are TRBV20-1 and TRBJ2-1, with D uncertain. V gave up 3 bases and J gave up 10 bases, with 10 bases separating them. The germline V gene encodes CDR1 DFQATT and CDR2 SNEGSKA (reference sequence). The CDR3 covers 11 residues. The DNA of the CDR3 is TGCAGTGCTAGCGGCGGTTGGGAGCAGTTCTTC. Its protein product is CSASGGWEQFF.

This clonotype occurred a few times. The library was designed around alpha chains, so this beta chain is a stray read whose abundance carries little weight. This rearrangement joins TRBV20-1 to TRBJ2-3; D remains ambiguous. The CDR3 length is 15 residues. The V and J ends lost 6 bases and 2 bases respectively, with 18 bases between them. Germline V gene data show CDR1 as DFQATT and CDR2 as SNEGSKA (reference sequence). As DNA, the CDR3 is TGCAGTGCCATCGGCTGGGCCTCCCCCACAGATACGCAGTATTTT. Translation gives CSAIGWASPTDTQYF.

In this sample, this clonotype turned up many times. Since it is a stray read in a library aimed at alpha chains, this beta chain has a size that is not meaningful. The genes are TRBV27 and TRBJ1-2; 10 bases align to TRBD1. Germline CDR1 reads MNHEY; CDR2 reads SMNVEV (reference sequence). The V gene end was trimmed by 6 bases and the J gene end by 3 bases; junction bases not matched to a gene: 7. The CDR3 sequence is 15 residues long. The CDR3 is CASRLSGTGDYGYTF. The CDR3 DNA reads TGTGCCAGCAGGCTTTCCGGGACAGGGGACTATGGCTACACCTTC.

This clonotype was recorded at least ten times. Since the library was made to target alpha chains, this beta chain is a stray read and its abundance is not meaningful. The chain combines TRBV28 with TRBJ2-2, with 11 bases fitting TRBD2. Germline V gives CDR1 MDHEN, CDR2 SYDVKM. This CDR3 is 18 amino acids long. V shed 2 bases, J shed 5 bases, and the junction held 10 bases outside the gene matches. This CDR3 is CASSLRRDSGGATGELFF. The CDR3 region has the DNA TGTGCCAGCAGTTTACGGCGGGATAGCGGGGGGGCAACCGGGGAGCTGTTTTTT.

This clonotype was counted ten times or more. In a library made to pick up alpha chains, this beta chain is a stray read with a size that means little. The CDR3 region has the DNA TGTGCCAGCAGTTTTAGTCTTGTGGGACAGGGGAATGGCTACACCTTC. It translates to CASSFSLVGQGNGYTF. This chain uses TRBV28 with TRBJ1-2; 10 bases map to TRBD1. The CDR3 spans 16 residues. With V trimmed by 3 bases and J by 6 bases, 10 bases remained unmatched. CDR1 and CDR2 from the germline V gene are MDHEN and SYDVKM.

This clonotype was seen at least ten times. This beta chain was picked up by a library intended for alpha chains and is off target, so its count carries little meaning. This rearrangement joins TRBV24-1 to TRBJ2-5; D is possibly TRBD1 (6 bases). V was pared by 2 bases and J by 3 bases, with 12 bases between. The CDR3 runs to 15 residues. Per germline, CDR1 KGHDR and CDR2 SFDVKD. The CDR3 loop reads CATSDSDRPKETQYF. CDR3 nucleotides: TGTGCCACCAGTGATTCGGACAGACCAAAAGAGACCCAGTACTTC.

Many counts were recorded for this clonotype. Since the library was made to target alpha chains, this beta chain is a stray read and its abundance is not meaningful. CDR3 protein: CASSRGQGNTEAFF. CDR3 DNA: TGTGCCAGCAGCAGAGGACAGGGCAACACTGAAGCTTTCTTT. The chain couples TRBV13 to TRBJ1-1, with TRBD1 matching over 8 bases. The J segment lost 2 bases and the V segment lost 5 bases, leaving 4 bases of the junction unmatched. This CDR3 is built from 14 residues. Germline CDR1 and CDR2: PRHDT and FYEKMQ (reference sequence).

This clonotype appeared many times. Since it is a stray read in a library aimed at alpha chains, this beta chain has a size that is not meaningful. V and J are TRBV20-1 and TRBJ2-1, with TRBD2 matching over 7 bases. CDR3 length equals 16 residues. V lost 3 bases to trimming and J lost 2 bases; unmatched junction nucleotides: 10. The germline CDR1 and CDR2 sequences are DFQATT and SNEGSKA (reference sequence). The CDR3, as DNA: TGCAGTGCTAGCATAGTCAGCGGGGCCACCTACAATGAGCAGTTCTTC. This codes for CSASIVSGATYNEQFF.

This clonotype was detected ten times or more. This beta chain is off target for a library built for alpha chains, so its abundance means little. The chain is built from TRBV11-2 and TRBJ1-2; D gene uncertain. V was shortened by 1 base and J by 5 bases, with 5 bases between the two germline ends. The CDR3 spans 12 residues. In germline, CDR1 is SGHAT, CDR2 FQNNGV. The CDR3 DNA reads TGTGCCAGCAGCTTAGCGGATTATGGCTACACCTTC. Translating gives CASSLADYGYTF.

This clonotype was counted at least ten times. Being off target in a library aimed at alpha chains, this beta chain has a size of little meaning. The V and J genes are TRBV20-1 and TRBJ1-1, with D perhaps matching TRBD1 (6 bases). The germline V gene has CDR1 DFQATT and CDR2 SNEGSKA (reference sequence). CDR3 length: 13 residues. The germline V and J ends were trimmed by 6 bases and 6 bases, with 17 bases remaining between them. In DNA form, the CDR3 reads TGCAGTGCGCCCTCCGGCGGGGGCGCTGAAGCTTTCTTT. As protein: CSAPSGGGAEAFF.

As for this clonotype: Being off target in a library aimed at alpha chains, this beta chain has a size of little meaning. J is TRBJ2-1 and V is TRBV6-1, with 10 bases fitting TRBD2. This CDR3 has 16 residues. Looked up from germline, CDR1 is MNHNS and CDR2 is SASEGT. V was clipped by 4 bases and J by 7 bases; unmatched bases: 10. The CDR3: CASSVASGGQVNEQFF. CDR3 in DNA: TGTGCCAGCAGTGTAGCTAGCGGGGGACAAGTGAATGAGCAGTTCTTC.

In its sample, this clonotype was seen many times. As an off-target read in a library built for alpha chains, this beta chain has a frequency of little significance. The rearrangement links TRBV6-2 or TRBV6-3 to TRBJ2-6; 10 nucleotides line up with TRBD1. The V segment lost 4 bases and the J segment 1 base; nucleotides outside the gene matches: 7. Germline values: CDR1 MNHEY, CDR2 SVGEGT. The CDR3 is 18 amino acids. The CDR3 loop reads CASSSSPDRGSGANVLTF. Written as DNA, the CDR3 is TGTGCCAGCAGTTCTTCCCCGGACAGGGGGTCTGGGGCCAACGTCCTGACTTTC.